This T cell receptor (beta chain) is from a study of tumor-infiltrating lymphocytes in primary liver carcinoma. Across the study: Lesions, classed as T1-T3 N0M0, spanned about 4.2 to 10 cm across. The number of productive TCRbeta reads per sample ranged from roughly 3.65 to 8 million and was similar across tissue types.

The CDR3 is 14 amino acids. Trimming shortened V by 5 bases and J by 3 bases, and 12 bases separated the two germline ends. Germline V gene sequence: CDR1 SGHAT, CDR2 FQNNGV. Overall study results and limits: Merely some 8-25% of top clones spanned all five tumor regions.

This clonotype was counted ten times or more. Its antigen is as yet unknown. Reverse transcription of approximately 500 ng total RNA with a constant-region primer produced TCR beta cDNA. Each TCR beta library was derived from three nested multiplex PCR rounds that employed slightly modified ARM-PCR. TRBV1-TRBV30 forward and Cbeta reverse primers drove the first two roughly 10-cycle rounds. One entry per CDR3 protein results from TCRdb running MiXCR on the multiplex PCR reads. Seen here are roughly 20,000 distinct CDR3 sequences, 75% to 80% observed once, and the top ten hold almost 40%. Between roughly 17 and 30 mg of unsorted bulk tissue served as the source from which RNA and DNA were co-extracted. No treatment had been given to the patients, who were chronically infected with HBV.

The V and J genes are TRBV11-2 and TRBJ2-3; D unclear. The sequence derives from a woman in her 30s with primary liver carcinoma and hepatitis B virus infection. Specimen: liver tumor tissue from sampling region 1. Regarding subset: tumor region T1, superior pole. CDR3 sequence: CASSPQTHTDTQYF. The DNA of the CDR3 is TGTGCCAGCAGCCCACAAACTCATACAGATACGCAGTATTTT.